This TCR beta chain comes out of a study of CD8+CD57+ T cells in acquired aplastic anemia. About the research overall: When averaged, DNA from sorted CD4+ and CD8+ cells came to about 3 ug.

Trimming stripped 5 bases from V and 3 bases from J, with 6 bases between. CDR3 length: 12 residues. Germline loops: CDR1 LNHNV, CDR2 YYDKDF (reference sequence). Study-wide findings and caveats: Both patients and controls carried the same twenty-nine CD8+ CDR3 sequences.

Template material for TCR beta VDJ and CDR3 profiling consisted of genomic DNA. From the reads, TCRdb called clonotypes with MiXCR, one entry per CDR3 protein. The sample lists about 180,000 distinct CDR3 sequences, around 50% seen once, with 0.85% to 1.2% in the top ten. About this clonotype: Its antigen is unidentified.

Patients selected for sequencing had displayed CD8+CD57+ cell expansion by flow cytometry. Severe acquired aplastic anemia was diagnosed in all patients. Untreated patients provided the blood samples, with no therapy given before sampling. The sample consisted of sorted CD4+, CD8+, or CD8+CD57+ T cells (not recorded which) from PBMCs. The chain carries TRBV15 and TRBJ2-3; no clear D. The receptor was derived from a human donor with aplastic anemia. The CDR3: CATSPRTDTQYF. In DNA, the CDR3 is TGTGCCACCAGCCCCCGAACAGATACGCAGTATTTT.